This TCR beta chain was identified during a study of T cells after yellow fever vaccination. The authors made TCR cDNA by 5'RACE template switching, adding a universal primer site and UMIs. TCRdb reprocessed the 5' RACE reads with MiXCR, giving one entry per CDR3 protein. The repertoire has hundreds of thousands of distinct CDR3 sequences, approximately 4% of them found once; the top ten carry approximately 25%. Germline V gene data show CDR1 as ENHRY and CDR2 as SYGVKD. The CDR3 covers 13 residues. Trimming removed 4 bases at V and 11 bases at J, with 15 bases between. The sequenced sample was PBMCs, obtained 5 days after the yellow fever booster vaccination. The clonotype was recovered from a man aged 18 to 29 who received the YFV17D yellow fever vaccine. The rearrangement joins TRBV10-3 to TRBJ1-5, with D possibly being TRBD1 (5 bases). The CDR3, as DNA: TGTGCCATCAGTGGGGGAGACGGGGGAGCCCAGCATTTT. It codes for CAISGGDGGAQHF.